The sequence of this TCR beta chain was determined in a study of early T cells in non-severe SARS-CoV-2 infection. This clonotype was seen ten or more times. The CDR3 consists of 13 residues. Trimming took off 7 bases at V and 4 bases at J, with 11 bases between the two ends. Per germline, CDR1 SNHLY and CDR2 FYNNEI. The library protocol tagged individual cDNA molecules with unique molecular identifiers. TCRdb re-called the 5' RACE reads through MiXCR, storing one row per CDR3 protein. Of some 66,000 distinct CDR3 sequences listed, 12% are singletons. The V gene is TRBV2, the J gene TRBJ1-5, with D hard to call. The source material was whole blood. The TCR originated in an adult who was a healthcare worker with PCR-confirmed SARS-CoV-2 infection or an uninfected control (not recorded which). Written as DNA, the CDR3 is TGTGCCAGCACCGAGACAACTAATCAGCCCCAGCATTTT. It specifies CASTETTNQPQHF.